Listed below are T cell receptor beta chains from one sample, sequenced in a study of OX40 agonist ivuxolimab in advanced cancers. This table comes from immunoSEQ multiplex PCR, and its TCRdb copy is limited to in-frame clones, with some not included. The data contain 100,000 or so clones, 90% of them singletons. The input for sequencing was CD4+ or CD8+ T cells sorted from blood, taken in a trial of the OX40 agonist ivuxolimab. The receptor set was obtained from an adult with an advanced solid tumor such as melanoma, head and neck, liver or kidney cancer. Both conserved end residues are part of each CDR3.

j_call v_call cdr3_aa
TRBJ2-7 TRBV6-5 CASSYSRKKSSYEQYF
TRBJ1-5 TRBV6-6 CASSYSPNQPQHF
TRBJ2-6 TRBV2 CASSRPGANVLTF
TRBJ1-5 TRBV28 CASRAPGAVNQPQHF
TRBJ2-5 TRBV11-2 CASSLGRAQTQYF
TRBJ2-4 TRBV28 CASSLAGYNSQNIQYF
TRBJ2-1 TRBV9 CASSVATGNEQFF
TRBJ2-3 TRBV4-2 CASSPHSGRGTDTQYF
TRBJ1-4 TRBV5-5 CASSGIEATNEKLFF
TRBJ2-6 TRBV7-2 CASSPFRATGGANVLTF
TRBJ2-4 TRBV11-2 CASSLENAPGATKNIQYF
TRBJ2-7 TRBV28 CASSRGLAGAYEQYF
TRBJ2-7 TRBV28 CASSFPGEQYF
TRBJ2-3 TRBV7-9 CASSFRLTDTQYF
TRBJ1-2 TRBV16 CASSQLRGTGYGYTF
TRBJ2-2 TRBV18 CASSSDRMNTGELFF
TRBJ2-3 TRBV7-6 CASSPGGSGVPPYF
TRBJ2-2 TRBV5-1 CASSLGGLVTGELFF
TRBJ2-1 TRBV2 CAGSTTGNEQFF
TRBJ2-5 TRBV5-6 CASSASTTYRETQYF
TRBJ2-7 TRBV28 CASSSGGGYEQYF
TRBJ1-2 TRBV6-1 CASSEAAALRLGYTF
TRBJ1-1 TRBV7-2 CASSSDRNTEAFF
TRBJ1-3 TRBV7-6 CASSLTERQGEGNTIYF
TRBJ2-7 TRBV6-1 CASSELGTSSYEQYF
TRBJ1-2 TRBV4-3 CASSQEGDRPYGYTF
TRBJ2-1 TRBV9 CASSAWVAGGRNEQFF
TRBJ2-7 TRBV18 CASSPGIAAGLREQYF
TRBJ1-2 TRBV7-2 CASSLSGTQVYGYTF
TRBJ2-2 TRBV9 CASSSDRGRNTGELFF
TRBJ2-1 TRBV23-1 CASSLTGPLAGPEQFF
TRBJ2-7 TRBV4-3 CASSQDAVSGSYEQYF
TRBJ2-1 TRBV7-2 CASSPRLAGGSDEQFF
TRBJ2-3 TRBV7-9 CASSQTDTQYF
TRBJ2-5 TRBV7-2 CASSLRALAGGTLQETQYF
TRBJ2-7 TRBV5-5 CASRFRDRSSYEQYF
TRBJ2-1 TRBV9 CASSASGRSDEQFF
TRBJ2-2 TRBV6-6 CASNLNIWDTGELFF
TRBJ2-5 TRBV5-6 CASSLIPGGGATQYF
TRBJ2-3 TRBV10-3 CAISGSTDTQYF